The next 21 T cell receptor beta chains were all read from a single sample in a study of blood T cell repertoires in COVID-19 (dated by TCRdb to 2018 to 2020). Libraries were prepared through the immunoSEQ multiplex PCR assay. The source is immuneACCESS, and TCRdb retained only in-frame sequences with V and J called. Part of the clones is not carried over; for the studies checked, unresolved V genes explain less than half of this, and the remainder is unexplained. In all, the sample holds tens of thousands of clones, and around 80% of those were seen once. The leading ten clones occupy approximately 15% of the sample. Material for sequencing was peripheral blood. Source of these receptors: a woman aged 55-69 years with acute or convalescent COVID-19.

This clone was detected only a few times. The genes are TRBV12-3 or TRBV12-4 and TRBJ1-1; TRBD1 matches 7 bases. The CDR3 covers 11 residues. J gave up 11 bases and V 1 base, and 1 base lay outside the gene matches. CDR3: CASSLGQGAFF. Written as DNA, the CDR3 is TGTGCCAGCAGTTTAGGACAGGGCGCTTTCTTT.

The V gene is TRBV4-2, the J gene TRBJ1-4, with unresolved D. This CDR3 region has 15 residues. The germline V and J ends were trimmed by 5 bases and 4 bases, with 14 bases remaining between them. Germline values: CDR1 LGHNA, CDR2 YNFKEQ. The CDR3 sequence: CASSTFEGGNEKLFF. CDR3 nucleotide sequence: TGTGCCAGCAGCACCTTCGAGGGAGGTAATGAAAAACTGTTTTTT.

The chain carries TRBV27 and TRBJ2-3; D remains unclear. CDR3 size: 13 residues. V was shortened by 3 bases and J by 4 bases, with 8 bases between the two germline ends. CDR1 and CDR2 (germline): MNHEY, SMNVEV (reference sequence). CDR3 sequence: CASSFQAPDTQYF. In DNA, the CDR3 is TGTGCCAGCAGTTTCCAAGCCCCAGATACGCAGTATTTT.

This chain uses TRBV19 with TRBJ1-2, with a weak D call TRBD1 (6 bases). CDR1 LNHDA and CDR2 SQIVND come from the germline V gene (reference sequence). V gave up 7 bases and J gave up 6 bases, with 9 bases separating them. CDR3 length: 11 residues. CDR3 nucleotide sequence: TGTGCCAGTAATGCAGGGGATGGCTACACCTTC. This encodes CASNAGDGYTF.

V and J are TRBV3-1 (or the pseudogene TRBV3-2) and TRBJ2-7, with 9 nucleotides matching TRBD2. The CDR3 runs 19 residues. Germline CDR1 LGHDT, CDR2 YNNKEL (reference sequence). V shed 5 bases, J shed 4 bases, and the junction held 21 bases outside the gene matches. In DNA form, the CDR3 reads TGTGCCAGCAGCTCCCCCCCGCGGGGGGGCCTCCGGTCGATATACGAGCAGTACTTC. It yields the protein CASSSPPRGGLRSIYEQYF.

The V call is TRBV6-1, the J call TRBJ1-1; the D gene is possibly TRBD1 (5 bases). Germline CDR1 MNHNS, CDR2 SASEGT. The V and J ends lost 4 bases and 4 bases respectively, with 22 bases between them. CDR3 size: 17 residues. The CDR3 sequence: CASSVRRRGPSPTEAFF. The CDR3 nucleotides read TGTGCCAGCAGTGTGCGTCGGAGGGGTCCCTCTCCCACTGAAGCTTTCTTT.

This CDR3 is CASSSEDRGTEAFF. The CDR3 DNA sequence: TGTGCCAGCAGCTCCGAGGACAGGGGGACTGAAGCTTTCTTT. The chain combines TRBV7-8 with TRBJ1-1; 10 bases are a match to TRBD1. The CDR3 has 14 residues. CDR1 is SGHVS, CDR2 FQNEAQ, per germline. After removal of 4 bases from V and 5 bases from J, the junction contained 4 bases not matched to a gene.

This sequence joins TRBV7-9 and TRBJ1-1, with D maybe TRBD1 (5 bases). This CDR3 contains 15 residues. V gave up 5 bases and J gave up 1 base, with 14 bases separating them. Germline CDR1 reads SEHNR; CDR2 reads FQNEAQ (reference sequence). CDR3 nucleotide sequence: TGTGCCAGCAGCCTGGGACTTATGGAGAACACTGAAGCTTTCTTT. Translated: CASSLGLMENTEAFF.

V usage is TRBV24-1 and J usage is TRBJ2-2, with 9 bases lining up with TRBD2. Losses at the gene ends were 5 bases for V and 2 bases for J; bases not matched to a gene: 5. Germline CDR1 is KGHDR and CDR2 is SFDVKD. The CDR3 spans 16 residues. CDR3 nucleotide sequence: TGTGCCACCAGTGGAGGTAGCGGGAGAAACACCGGGGAGCTGTTTTTT. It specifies CATSGGSGRNTGELFF.

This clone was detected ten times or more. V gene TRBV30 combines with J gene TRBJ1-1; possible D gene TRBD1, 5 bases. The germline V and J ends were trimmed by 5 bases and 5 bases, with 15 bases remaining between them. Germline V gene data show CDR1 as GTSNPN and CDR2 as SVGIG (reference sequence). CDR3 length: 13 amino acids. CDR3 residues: CAWEADRRTEAFF. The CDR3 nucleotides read TGTGCCTGGGAGGCTGACAGACGGACTGAAGCTTTCTTT.

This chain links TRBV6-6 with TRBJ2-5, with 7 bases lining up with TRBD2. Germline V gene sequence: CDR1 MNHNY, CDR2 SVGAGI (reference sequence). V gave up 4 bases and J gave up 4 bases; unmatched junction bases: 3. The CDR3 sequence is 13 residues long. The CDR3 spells CASSLGGRETQYF. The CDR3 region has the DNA TGTGCCAGCAGTTTGGGGGGGAGAGAGACCCAGTACTTC.

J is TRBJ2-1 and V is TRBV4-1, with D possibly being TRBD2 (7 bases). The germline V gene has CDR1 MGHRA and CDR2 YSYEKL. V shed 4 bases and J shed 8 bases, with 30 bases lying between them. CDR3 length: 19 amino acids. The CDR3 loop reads CASSPSIPGSRGAPHEQFF. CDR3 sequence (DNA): TGCGCCAGCAGCCCATCCATTCCGGGGAGTCGGGGGGCCCCGCATGAGCAGTTCTTC.

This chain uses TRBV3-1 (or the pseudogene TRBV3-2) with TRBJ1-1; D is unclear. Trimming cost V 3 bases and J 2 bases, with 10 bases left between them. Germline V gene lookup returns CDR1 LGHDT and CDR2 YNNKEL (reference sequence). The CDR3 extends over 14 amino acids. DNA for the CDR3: TGTGCCAGCAGCCACCTTACAGCTAACACTGAAGCTTTCTTT. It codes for CASSHLTANTEAFF.

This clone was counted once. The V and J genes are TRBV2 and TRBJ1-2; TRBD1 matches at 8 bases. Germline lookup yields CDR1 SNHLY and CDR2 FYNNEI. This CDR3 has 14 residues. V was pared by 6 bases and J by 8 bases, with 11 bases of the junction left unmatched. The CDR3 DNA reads TGTGCCAGCAGCGTAACGACAGGGGATCAGGGCTACACCTTC. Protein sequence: CASSVTTGDQGYTF.

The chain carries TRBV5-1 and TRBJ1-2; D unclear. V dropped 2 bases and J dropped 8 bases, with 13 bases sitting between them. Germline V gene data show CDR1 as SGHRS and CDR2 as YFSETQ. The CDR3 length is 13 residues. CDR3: CASSLGGSEGYTF. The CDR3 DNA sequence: TGCGCCAGCAGCTTAGGAGGGTCTGAGGGCTACACCTTC.

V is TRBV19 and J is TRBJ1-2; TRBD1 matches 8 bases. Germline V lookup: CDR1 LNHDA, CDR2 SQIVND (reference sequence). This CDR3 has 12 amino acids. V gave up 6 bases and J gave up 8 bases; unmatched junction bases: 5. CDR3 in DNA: TGTGCCAGTAGCGACAGGGGATGGGGCTACACCTTC. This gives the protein CASSDRGWGYTF.

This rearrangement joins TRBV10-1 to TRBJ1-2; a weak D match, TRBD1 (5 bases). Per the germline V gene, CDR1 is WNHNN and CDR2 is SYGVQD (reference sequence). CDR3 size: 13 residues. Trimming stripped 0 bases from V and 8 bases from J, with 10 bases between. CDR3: CASSESGTRGYTF. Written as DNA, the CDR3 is TGCGCCAGCAGTGAGTCGGGGACTAGGGGCTACACCTTC.

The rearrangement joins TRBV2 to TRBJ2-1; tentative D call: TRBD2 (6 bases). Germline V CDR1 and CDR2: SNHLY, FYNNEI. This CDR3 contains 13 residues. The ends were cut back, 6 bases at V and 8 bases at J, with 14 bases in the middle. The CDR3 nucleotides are TGTGCCAGCAGACGACTAGGGGTCGATGAGCAGTTCTTC. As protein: CASRRLGVDEQFF.

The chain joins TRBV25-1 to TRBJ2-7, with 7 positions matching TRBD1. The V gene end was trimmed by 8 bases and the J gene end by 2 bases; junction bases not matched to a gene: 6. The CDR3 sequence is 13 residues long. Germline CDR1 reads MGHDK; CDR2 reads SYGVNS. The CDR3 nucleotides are TGTGCCAGCGGGACAGAGGCTACCTACGAGCAGTACTTC. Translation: CASGTEATYEQYF.

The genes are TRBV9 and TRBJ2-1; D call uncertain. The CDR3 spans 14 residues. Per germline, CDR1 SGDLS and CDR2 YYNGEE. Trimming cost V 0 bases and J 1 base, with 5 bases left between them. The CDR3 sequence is CASSVDLSYNEQFF. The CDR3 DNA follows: TGTGCCAGCAGCGTAGATCTGTCCTACAATGAGCAGTTCTTC.

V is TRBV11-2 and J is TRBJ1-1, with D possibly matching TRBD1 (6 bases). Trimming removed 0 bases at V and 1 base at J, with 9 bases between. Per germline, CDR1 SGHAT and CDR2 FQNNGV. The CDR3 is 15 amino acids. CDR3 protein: CASSLEGASNTEAFF. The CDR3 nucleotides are TGTGCCAGCAGCTTAGAGGGGGCTTCGAACACTGAAGCTTTCTTT.